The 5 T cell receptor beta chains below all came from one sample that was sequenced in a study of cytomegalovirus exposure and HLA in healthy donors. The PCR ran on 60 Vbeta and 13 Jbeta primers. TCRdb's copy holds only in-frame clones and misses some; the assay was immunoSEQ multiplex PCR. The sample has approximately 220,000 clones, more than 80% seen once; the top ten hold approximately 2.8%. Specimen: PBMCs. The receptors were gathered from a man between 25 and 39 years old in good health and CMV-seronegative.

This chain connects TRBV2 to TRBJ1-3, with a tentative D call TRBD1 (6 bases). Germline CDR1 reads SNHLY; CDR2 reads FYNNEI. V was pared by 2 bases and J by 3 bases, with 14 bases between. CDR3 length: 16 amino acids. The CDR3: CASSESMGGLGNTIYF. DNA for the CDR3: TGTGCCAGCAGTGAAAGTATGGGGGGGCTTGGAAACACCATATATTTT.

The CDR3 DNA reads TGCGCCAGCAGCGGAGGCGGCAGACAAGAGACCCAGTACTTC. Amino acids: CASSGGGRQETQYF. The chain employs TRBV5-1 and TRBJ2-5, with a tentative D call TRBD2 (5 bases). Trimming shortened V by 4 bases and J by 2 bases, and 12 bases separated the two germline ends. The V gene's germline CDR1 is SGHRS and CDR2 YFSETQ. The CDR3 is made up of 14 amino acids.

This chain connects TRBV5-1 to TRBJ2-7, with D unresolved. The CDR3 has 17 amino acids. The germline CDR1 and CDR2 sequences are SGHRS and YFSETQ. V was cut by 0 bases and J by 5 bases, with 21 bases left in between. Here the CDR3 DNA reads TGCGCCAGCAGCTTGGTCGGCGGCAGAAACCCGGTCGACGAGCAGTACTTC. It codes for CASSLVGGRNPVDEQYF.

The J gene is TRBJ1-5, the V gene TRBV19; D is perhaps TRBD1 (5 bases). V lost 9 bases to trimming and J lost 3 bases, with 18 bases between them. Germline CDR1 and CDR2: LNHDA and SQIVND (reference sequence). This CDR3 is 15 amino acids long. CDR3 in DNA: TGTGCCAGCCGAGAATGGGGGGTGAACAATCAGCCCCAGCATTTT. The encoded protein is CASREWGVNNQPQHF.

The CDR3 nucleotides read TGCGCCAGCAGCTTGGCTCCGAGCGGGGGGGCGACCGGGGAGCTGTTTTTT. It yields the protein CASSLAPSGGATGELFF. The gene calls are TRBV5-1 and TRBJ2-2, with 10 bases lining up with TRBD2. Germline V gene data show CDR1 as SGHRS and CDR2 as YFSETQ. The CDR3 spans 17 residues. Trimming at V came to 0 bases and at J to 5 bases, leaving 7 bases not matched to a gene.